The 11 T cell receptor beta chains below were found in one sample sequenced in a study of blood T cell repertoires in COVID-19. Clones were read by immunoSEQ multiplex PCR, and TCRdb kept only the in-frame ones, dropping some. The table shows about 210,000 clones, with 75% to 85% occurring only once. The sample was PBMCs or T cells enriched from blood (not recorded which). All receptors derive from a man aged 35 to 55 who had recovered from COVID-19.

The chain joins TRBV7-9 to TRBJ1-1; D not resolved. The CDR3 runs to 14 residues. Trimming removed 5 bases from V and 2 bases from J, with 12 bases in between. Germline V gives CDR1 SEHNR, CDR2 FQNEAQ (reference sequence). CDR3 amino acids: CASSLYGPNTEAFF. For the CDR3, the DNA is TGTGCCAGCAGCCTTTATGGGCCAAACACTGAAGCTTTCTTT.

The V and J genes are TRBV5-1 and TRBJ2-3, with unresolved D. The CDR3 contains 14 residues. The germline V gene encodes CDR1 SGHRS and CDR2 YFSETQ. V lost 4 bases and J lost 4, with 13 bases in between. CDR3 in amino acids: CASSQLFGSDTQYF. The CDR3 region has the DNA TGCGCCAGCAGCCAGCTCTTCGGGTCAGATACGCAGTATTTT.

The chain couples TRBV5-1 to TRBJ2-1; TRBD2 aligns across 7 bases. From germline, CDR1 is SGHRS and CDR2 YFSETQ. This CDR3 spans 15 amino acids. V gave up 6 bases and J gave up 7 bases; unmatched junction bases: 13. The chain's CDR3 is CASTSLRGDVNEQFF. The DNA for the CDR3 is TGCGCCAGCACCTCCCTCCGGGGGGACGTTAATGAGCAGTTCTTC.

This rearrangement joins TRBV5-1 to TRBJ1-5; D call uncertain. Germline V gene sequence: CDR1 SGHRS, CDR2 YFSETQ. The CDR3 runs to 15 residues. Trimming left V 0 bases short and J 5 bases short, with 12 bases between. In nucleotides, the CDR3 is TGCGCCAGCAGCTTGGACGGAGGGTTTCATCAGCCCCAGCATTTT. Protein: CASSLDGGFHQPQHF.

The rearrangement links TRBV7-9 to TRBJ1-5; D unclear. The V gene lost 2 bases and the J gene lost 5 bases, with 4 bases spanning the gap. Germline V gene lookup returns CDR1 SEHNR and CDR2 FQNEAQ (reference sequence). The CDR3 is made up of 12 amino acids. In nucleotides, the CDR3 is TGTGCCAGCAGCTTACCTTATCAGCCCCAGCATTTT. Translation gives CASSLPYQPQHF.

The CDR3 region has the DNA TGTGCCACCAGTGATTACGGCTCTGGGGCCAACGTCCTGACTTTC. Residues: CATSDYGSGANVLTF. V and J are TRBV24-1 and TRBJ2-6; D not certain. The CDR3 extends over 15 amino acids. Trimming cost V 2 bases and J 0 bases, with 4 bases left between them. Germline lookup yields CDR1 KGHDR and CDR2 SFDVKD.

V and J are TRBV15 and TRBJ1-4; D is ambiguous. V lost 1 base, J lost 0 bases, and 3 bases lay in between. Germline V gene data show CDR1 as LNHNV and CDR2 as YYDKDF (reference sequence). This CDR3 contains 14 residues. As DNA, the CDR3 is TGTGCCACCAGCAGAGCGGCAACTAATGAAAAACTGTTTTTT. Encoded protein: CATSRAATNEKLFF.

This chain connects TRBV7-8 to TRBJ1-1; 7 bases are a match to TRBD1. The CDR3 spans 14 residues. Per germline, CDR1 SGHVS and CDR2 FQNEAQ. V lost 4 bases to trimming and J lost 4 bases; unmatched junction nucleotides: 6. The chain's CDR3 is CASSSQTGSTEAFF. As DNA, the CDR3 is TGTGCCAGCAGCTCCCAGACAGGGTCCACTGAAGCTTTCTTT.

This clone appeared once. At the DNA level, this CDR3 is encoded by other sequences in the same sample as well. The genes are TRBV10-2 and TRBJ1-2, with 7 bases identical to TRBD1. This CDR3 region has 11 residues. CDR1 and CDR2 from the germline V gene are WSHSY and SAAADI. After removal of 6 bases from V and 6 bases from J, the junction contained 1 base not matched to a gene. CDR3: CASRTGDGYTF. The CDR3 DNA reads TGCGCCAGCAGAACAGGGGATGGCTACACCTTC.

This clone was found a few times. This CDR3 reads CASSPSLVEAFF. The DNA of the CDR3 is TGTGCCAGCAGCCCCAGCCTAGTAGAAGCTTTCTTT. This chain connects TRBV9 to TRBJ1-1; D call uncertain. Germline lookup yields CDR1 SGDLS and CDR2 YYNGEE. Trimming removed 4 bases from V and 8 bases from J, with 12 bases in between. The CDR3 runs to 12 residues.

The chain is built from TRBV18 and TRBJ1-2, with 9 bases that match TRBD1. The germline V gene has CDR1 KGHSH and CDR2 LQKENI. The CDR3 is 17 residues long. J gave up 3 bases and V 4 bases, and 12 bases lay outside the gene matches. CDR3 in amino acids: CASSLTDTGGADYGYTF. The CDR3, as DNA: TGTGCCAGCTCACTAACCGACACAGGGGGCGCTGACTATGGCTACACCTTC.